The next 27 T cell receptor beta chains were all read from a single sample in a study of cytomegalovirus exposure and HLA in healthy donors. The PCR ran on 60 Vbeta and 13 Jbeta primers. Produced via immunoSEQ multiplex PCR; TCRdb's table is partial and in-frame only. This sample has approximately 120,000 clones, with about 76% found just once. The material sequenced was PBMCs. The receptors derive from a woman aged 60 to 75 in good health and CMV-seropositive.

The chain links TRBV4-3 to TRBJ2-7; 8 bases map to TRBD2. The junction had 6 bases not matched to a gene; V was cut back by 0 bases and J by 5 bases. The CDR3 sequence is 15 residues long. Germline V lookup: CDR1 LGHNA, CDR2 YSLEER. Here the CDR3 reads CASSQDLRGAHEQYF. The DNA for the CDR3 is TGCGCCAGCAGCCAAGATCTGCGGGGGGCCCACGAGCAGTACTTC.

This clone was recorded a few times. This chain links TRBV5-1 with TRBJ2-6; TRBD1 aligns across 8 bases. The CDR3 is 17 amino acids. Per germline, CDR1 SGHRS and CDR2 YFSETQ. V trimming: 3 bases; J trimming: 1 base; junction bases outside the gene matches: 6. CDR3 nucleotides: TGCGCCAGCAGCTGGGACAGGCTGGGTTCTGGGGCCAACGTCCTGACTTTC. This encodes CASSWDRLGSGANVLTF.

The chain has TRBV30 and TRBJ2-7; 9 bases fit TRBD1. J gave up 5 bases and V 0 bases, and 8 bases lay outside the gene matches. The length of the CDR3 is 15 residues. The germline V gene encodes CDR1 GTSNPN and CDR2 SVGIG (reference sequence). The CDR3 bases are TGTGCCTGGAGTGTATTCTGGGACAGGGTCCACGAGCAGTACTTC. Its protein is CAWSVFWDRVHEQYF.

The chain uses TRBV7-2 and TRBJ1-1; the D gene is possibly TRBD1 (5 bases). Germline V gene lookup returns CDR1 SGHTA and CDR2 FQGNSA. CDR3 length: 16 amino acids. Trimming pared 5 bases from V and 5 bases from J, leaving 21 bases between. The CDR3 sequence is CASSPFDSPQGTEAFF. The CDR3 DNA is TGTGCCAGCAGCCCCTTCGACAGTCCCCAAGGGACTGAAGCTTTCTTT.

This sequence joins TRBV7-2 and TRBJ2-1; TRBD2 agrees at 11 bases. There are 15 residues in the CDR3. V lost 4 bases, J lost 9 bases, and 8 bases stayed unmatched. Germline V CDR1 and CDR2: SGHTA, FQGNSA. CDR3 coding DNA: TGTGCCAGCAGCTACTTACTAGCGGGAGTCGGTGAGCAGTTCTTC. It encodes CASSYLLAGVGEQFF.

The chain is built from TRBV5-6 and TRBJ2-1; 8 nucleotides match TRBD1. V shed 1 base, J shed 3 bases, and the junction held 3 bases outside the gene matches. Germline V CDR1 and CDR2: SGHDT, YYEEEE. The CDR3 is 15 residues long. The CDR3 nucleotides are TGTGCCAGCAGCTTGCCTGGGACAGGCTACAATGAGCAGTTCTTC. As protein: CASSLPGTGYNEQFF.

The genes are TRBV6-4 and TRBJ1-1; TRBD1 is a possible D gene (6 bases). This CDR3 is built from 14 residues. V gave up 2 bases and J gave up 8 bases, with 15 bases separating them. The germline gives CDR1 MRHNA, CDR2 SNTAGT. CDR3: CASSDRGGHGEAFF. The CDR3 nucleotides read TGTGCCAGCAGTGACAGAGGGGGACATGGGGAAGCTTTCTTT.

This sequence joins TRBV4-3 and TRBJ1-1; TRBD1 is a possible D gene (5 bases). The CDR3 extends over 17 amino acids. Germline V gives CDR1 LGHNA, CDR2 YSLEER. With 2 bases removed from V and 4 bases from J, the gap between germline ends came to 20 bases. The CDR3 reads CASSQSVARASSTEAFF. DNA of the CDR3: TGCGCCAGCAGCCAATCGGTAGCCAGGGCGTCGAGCACTGAAGCTTTCTTT.

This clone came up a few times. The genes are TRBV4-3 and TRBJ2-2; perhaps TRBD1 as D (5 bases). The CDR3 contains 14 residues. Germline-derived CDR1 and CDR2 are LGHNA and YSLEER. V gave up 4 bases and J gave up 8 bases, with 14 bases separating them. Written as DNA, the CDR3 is TGCGCCAGCAGCCGGGCAAGGGGTTCTGGGGAGCTGTTTTTT. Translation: CASSRARGSGELFF.

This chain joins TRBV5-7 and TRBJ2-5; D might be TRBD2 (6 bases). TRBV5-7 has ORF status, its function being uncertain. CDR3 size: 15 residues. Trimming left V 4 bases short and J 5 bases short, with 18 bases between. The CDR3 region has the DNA TGTGCCAGCAGCCCCGGGACTGATAGTTCGGAGACCCAGTACTTC. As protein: CASSPGTDSSETQYF.

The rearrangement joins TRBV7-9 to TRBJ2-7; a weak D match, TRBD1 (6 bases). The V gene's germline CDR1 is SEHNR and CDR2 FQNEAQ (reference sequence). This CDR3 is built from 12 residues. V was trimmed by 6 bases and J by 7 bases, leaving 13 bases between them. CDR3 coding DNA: TGTGCCAGCAGTTCATTCAGGGGTGAGCAGTACTTC. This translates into CASSSFRGEQYF.

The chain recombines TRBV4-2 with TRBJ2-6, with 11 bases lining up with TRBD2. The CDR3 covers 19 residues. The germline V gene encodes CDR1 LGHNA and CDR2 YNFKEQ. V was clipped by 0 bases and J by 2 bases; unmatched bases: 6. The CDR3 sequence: CASSQDLAGGQAGANVLTF. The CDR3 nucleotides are TGTGCCAGCAGCCAAGATCTAGCGGGGGGTCAAGCTGGGGCCAACGTCCTGACTTTC.

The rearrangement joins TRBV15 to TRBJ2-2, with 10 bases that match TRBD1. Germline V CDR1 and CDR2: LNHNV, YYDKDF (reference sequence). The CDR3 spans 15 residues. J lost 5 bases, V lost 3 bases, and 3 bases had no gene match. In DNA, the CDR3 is TGTGCCACCAGCAGGGGACAGGGGCTGACCGGGGAGCTGTTTTTT. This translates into CATSRGQGLTGELFF.

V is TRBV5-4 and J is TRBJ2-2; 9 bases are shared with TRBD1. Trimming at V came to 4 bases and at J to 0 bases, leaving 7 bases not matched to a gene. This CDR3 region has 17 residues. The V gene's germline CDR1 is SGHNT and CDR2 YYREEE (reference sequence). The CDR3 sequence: CASSQPGQGSNTGELFF. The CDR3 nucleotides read TGTGCCAGCAGCCAACCGGGACAGGGATCGAACACCGGGGAGCTGTTTTTT. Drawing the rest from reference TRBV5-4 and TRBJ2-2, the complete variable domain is ETGVTQSPTHLIKTRGQQVTLRCSSQSGHNTVSWYQQALGQGPQFIFQYYREEENGRGNFPPRFSGLQFPNYSSELNVNALELDDSALYLCASSQPGQGSNTGELFFGEGSRLTVL.

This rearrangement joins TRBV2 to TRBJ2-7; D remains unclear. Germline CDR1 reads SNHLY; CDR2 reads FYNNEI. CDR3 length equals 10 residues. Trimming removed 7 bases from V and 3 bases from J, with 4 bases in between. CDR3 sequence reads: CASTLYEQYF. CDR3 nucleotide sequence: TGTGCCAGCACCCTCTACGAGCAGTACTTC. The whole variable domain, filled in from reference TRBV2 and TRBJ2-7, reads EPEVTQTPSHQVTQMGQEVILRCVPISNHLYFYWYRQILGQKVEFLVSFYNNEISEKSEIFDDQFSVERPDGSNFTLKIRSTKLEDSAMYFCASTLYEQYFGPGTRLTVT.

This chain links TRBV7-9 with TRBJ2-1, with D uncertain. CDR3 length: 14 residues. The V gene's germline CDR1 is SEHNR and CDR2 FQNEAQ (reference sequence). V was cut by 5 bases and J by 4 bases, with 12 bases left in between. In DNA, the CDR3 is TGTGCCAGCAGCCCCCCAGTGGAGTACAATGAGCAGTTCTTC. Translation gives CASSPPVEYNEQFF.

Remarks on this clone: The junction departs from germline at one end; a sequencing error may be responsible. CDR3 amino acids: CSSSSPSRGKNTGELFF. The CDR3 region has the DNA TGTTCCAGCAGCTCCCCTAGTAGGGGGAAGAACACCGGGGAGCTGTTTTTT. The rearrangement links TRBV7-9 to TRBJ2-2; D may be TRBD1 (6 bases). Germline assignment: CDR1 SEHNR and CDR2 FQNEAQ (reference sequence). This CDR3 comprises 17 residues.

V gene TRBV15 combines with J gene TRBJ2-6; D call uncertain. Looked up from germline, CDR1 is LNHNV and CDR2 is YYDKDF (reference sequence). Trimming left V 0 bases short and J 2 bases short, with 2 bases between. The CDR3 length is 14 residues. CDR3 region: CATSRDTGANVLTF. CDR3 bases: TGTGCCACCAGCAGAGATACTGGGGCCAACGTCCTGACTTTC.

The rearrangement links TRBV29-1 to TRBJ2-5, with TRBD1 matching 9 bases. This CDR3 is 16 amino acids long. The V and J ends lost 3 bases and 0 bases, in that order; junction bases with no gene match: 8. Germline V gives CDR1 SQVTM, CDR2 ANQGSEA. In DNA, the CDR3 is TGCAGCGTTGACCCAGGAGGGACAGGGTACCAAGAGACCCAGTACTTC. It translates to CSVDPGGTGYQETQYF. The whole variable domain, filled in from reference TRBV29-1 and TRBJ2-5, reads SAVISQKPSRDICQRGTSLTIQCQVDSQVTMMFWYRQQPGQSLTLIATANQGSEATYESGFVIDKFPISRPNLTFSTLTVSNMSPEDSSIYLCSVDPGGTGYQETQYFGPGTRLLVL.

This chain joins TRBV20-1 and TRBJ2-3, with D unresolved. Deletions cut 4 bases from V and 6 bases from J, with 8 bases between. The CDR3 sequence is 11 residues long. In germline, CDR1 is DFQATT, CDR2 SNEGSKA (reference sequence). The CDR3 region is CSATLRDTQYF. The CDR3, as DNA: TGCAGTGCTACTCTGCGGGATACGCAGTATTTT.

The CDR3 protein is CASSYFGENTEAFF. CDR3 bases: TGTGCCAGCAGTTACTTCGGAGAGAACACTGAAGCTTTCTTT. This chain joins TRBV6-5 and TRBJ1-1; D call uncertain. The CDR3 consists of 14 residues. The V gene lost 1 base and the J gene lost 1 base, with 7 bases spanning the gap. CDR1 and CDR2 (germline): MNHEY, SVGAGI.

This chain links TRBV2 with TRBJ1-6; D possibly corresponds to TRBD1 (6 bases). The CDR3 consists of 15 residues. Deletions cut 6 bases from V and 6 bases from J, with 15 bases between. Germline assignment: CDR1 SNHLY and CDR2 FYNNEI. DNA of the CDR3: TGTGCCAGCAGATCCGAGGGGGTTGGTAATTCACCCCTCCACTTT. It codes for CASRSEGVGNSPLHF.

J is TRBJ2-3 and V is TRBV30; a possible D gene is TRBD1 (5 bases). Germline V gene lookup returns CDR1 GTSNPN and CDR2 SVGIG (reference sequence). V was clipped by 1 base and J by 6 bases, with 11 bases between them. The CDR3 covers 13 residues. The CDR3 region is CAWSGGAWDTQYF. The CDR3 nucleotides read TGTGCCTGGAGTGGGGGCGCCTGGGATACGCAGTATTTT.

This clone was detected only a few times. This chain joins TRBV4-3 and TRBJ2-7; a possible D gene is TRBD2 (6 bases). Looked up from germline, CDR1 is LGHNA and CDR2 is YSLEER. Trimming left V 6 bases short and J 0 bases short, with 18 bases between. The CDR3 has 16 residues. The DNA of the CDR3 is TGCGCCAGCAGTCAATACGGGACTCTTAACTCCTACGAGCAGTACTTC. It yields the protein CASSQYGTLNSYEQYF.

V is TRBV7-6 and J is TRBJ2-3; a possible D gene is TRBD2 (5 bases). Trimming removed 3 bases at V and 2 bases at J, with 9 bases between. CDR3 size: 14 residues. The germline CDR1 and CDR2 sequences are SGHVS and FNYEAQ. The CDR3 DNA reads TGTGCCAGCAGCTTCGACGGGGTCACAGATACGCAGTATTTT. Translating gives CASSFDGVTDTQYF.

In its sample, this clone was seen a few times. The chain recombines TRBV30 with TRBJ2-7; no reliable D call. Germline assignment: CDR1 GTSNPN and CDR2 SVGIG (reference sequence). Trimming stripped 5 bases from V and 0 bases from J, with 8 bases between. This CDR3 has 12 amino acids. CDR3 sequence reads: CAWDKGSYEQYF. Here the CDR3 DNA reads TGTGCCTGGGACAAAGGCTCCTACGAGCAGTACTTC.

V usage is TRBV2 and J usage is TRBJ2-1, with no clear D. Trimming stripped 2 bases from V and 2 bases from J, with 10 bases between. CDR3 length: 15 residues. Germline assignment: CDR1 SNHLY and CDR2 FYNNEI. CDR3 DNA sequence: TGTGCCAGCAGTGAACTCGCGGCAACCTACAATGAGCAGTTCTTC. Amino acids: CASSELAATYNEQFF.